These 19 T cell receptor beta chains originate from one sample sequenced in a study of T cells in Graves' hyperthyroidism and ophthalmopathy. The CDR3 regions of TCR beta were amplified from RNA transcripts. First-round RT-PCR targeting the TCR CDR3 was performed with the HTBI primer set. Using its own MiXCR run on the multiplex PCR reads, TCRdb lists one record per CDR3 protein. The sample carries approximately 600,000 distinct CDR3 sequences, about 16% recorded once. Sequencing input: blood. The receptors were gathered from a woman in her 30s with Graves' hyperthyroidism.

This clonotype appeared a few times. The CDR3 sequence is CASSPQFEQFF. In nucleotides, the CDR3 is TGTGCCAGCAGCCCGCAGTTTGAGCAGTTCTTC. The rearrangement joins TRBV11-2 to TRBJ2-1, with D unresolved. From germline, CDR1 is SGHAT and CDR2 FQNNGV. The CDR3 sequence is 11 residues long. Deletions cut 5 bases from V and 9 bases from J, with 8 bases between. Filled out from reference TRBV11-2 and TRBJ2-1, the complete variable domain reads EAGVAQSPRYKIIEKRQSVAFWCNPISGHATLYWYQQILGQGPKLLIQFQNNGVVDDSQLPKDRFSAERLKGVDSTLKIQPAKLEDSAVYLCASSPQFEQFFGPGTRLTVL.

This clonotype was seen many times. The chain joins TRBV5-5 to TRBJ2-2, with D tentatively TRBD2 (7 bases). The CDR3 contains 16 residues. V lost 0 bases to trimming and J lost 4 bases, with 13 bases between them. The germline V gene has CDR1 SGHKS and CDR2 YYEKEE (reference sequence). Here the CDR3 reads CASSLAGGSVTGELFF. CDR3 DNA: TGTGCCAGCAGCTTGGCGGGGGGCTCGGTCACCGGGGAGCTGTTTTTT.

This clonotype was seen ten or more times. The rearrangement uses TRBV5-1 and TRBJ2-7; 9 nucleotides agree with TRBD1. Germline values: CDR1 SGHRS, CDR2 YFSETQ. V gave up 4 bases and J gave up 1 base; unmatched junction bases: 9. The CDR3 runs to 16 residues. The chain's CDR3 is CASSPRPGTGSYEQYF. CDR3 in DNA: TGCGCCAGCAGCCCCCGTCCCGGGACAGGGTCCTACGAGCAGTACTTC.

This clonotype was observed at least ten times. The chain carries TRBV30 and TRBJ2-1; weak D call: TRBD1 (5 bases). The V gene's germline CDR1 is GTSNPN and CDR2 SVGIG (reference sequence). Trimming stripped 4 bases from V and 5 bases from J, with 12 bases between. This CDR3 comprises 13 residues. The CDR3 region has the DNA TGTGCCTGGACAGGGATGACACACAATGAGCAGTTCTTC. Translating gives CAWTGMTHNEQFF.

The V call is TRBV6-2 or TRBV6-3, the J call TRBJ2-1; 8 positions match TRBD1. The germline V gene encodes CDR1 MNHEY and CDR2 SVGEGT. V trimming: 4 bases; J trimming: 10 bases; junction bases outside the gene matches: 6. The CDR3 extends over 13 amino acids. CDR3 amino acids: CASSSQGVGEQFF. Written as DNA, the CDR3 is TGTGCCAGCAGTTCACAGGGGGTAGGGGAGCAGTTCTTC.

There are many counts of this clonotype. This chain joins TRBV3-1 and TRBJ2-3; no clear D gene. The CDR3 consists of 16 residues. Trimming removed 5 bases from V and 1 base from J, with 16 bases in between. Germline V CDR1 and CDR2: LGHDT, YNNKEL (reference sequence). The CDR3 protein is CASSSEPYARTDTQYF. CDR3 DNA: TGTGCCAGCAGCTCTGAGCCCTACGCCCGCACAGATACGCAGTATTTT.

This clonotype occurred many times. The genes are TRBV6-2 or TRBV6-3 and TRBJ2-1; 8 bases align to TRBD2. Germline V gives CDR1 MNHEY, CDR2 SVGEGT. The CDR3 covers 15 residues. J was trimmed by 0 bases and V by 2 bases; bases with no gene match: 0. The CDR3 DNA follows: TGTGCCAGCAGTTACGCGGGAGGCTCCTACAATGAGCAGTTCTTC. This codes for CASSYAGGSYNEQFF.

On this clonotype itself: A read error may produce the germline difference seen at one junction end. CDR3 region: CASGLSQGNEKLFF. The CDR3 DNA sequence: TGTGCCAGCGGCTTAAGCCAGGGGAACGAAAAACTGTTTTTT. The chain carries TRBV7-9 and TRBJ1-4; perhaps TRBD1 as D (6 bases). Germline CDR1 and CDR2: SEHNR and FQNEAQ (reference sequence). The CDR3 covers 14 residues.

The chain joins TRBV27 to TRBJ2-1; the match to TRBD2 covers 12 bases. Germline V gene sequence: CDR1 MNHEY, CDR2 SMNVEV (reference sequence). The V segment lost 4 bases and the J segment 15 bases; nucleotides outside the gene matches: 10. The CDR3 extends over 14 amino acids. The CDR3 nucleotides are TGTGCCAGCAGTTCGGGACTAGCGGGCCTCCTGCTGTTCTTC. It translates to CASSSGLAGLLLFF.

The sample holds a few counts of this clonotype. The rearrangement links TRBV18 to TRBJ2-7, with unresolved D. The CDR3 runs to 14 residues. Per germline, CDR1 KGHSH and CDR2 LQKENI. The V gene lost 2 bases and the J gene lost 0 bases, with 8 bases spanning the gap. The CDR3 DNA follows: TGTGCCAGCTCACCATCGTCCTACTCCTACGAGCAGTACTTC. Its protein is CASSPSSYSYEQYF.

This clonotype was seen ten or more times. The DNA of the CDR3 is TGTGCCAGCAGTTTTCTTGGTAATGAAAAACTGTTTTTT. It yields the protein CASSFLGNEKLFF. The V gene is TRBV28, the J gene TRBJ1-4; D gene unclear. Trimming pared 3 bases from V and 4 bases from J, leaving 6 bases between. The germline V gene encodes CDR1 MDHEN and CDR2 SYDVKM. This CDR3 contains 13 residues. The variable domain in full, with the rest retrieved from reference TRBV28 and TRBJ1-4, is DVKVTQSSRYLVKRTGEKVFLECVQDMDHENMFWYRQDPGLGLRLIYFSYDVKMKEKGDIPEGYSVSREKKERFSLILESASTNQTSMYLCASSFLGNEKLFFGSGTQLSVL.

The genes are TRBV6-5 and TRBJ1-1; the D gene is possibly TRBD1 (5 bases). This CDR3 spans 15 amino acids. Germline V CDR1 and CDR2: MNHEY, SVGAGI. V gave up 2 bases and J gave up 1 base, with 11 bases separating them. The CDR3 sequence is CASSYGRGSNTEAFF. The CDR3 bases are TGTGCCAGCAGTTACGGTAGGGGATCGAACACTGAAGCTTTCTTT.

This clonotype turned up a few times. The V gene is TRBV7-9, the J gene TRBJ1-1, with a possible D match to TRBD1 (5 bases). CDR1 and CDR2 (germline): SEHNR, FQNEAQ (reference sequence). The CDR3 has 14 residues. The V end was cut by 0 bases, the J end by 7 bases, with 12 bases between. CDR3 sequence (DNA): TGTGCCAGCAGCTTAGCTTGGGGGGAGGATGAAGCTTTCTTT. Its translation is CASSLAWGEDEAFF.

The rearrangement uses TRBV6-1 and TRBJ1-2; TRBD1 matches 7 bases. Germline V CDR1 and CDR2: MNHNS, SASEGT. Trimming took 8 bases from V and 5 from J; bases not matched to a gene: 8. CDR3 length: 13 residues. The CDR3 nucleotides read TGTGCCAGCCTCCCACAGGGGCTTTATGGCTACACCTTC. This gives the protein CASLPQGLYGYTF.

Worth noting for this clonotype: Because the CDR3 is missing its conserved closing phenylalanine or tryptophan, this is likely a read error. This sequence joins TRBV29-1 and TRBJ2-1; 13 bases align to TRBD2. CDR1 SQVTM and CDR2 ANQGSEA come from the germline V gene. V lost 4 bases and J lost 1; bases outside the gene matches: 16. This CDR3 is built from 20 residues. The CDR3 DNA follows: TGCAGCGTTGCCCGACGAGGGACTAGCGGGAAGGGAAGATCCTACAATGAGCAGTTCCTC. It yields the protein CSVARRGTSGKGRSYNEQFL.

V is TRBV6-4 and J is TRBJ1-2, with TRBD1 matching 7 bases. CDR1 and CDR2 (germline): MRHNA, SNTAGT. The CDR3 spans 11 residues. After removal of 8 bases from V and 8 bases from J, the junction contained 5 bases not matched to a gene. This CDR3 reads CASFTGVGYTF. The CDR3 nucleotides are TGTGCCAGCTTTACAGGGGTCGGCTACACCTTC.

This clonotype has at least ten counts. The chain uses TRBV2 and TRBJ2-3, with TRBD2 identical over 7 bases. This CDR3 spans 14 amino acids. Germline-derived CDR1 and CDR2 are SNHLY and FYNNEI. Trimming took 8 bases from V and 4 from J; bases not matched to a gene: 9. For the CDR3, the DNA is TGTGCCAGCCGACAACAAGCGGGGTCAGATACGCAGTATTTT. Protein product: CASRQQAGSDTQYF. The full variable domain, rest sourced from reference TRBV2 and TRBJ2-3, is EPEVTQTPSHQVTQMGQEVILRCVPISNHLYFYWYRQILGQKVEFLVSFYNNEISEKSEIFDDQFSVERPDGSNFTLKIRSTKLEDSAMYFCASRQQAGSDTQYFGPGTRLTVL.

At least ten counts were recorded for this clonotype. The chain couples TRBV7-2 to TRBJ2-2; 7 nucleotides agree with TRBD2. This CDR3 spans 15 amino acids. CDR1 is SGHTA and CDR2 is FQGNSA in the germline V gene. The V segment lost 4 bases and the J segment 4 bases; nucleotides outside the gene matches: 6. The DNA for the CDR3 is TGTGCCAGCAGCTCAACGGGACTAATCACCGGGGAGCTGTTTTTT. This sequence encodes CASSSTGLITGELFF.

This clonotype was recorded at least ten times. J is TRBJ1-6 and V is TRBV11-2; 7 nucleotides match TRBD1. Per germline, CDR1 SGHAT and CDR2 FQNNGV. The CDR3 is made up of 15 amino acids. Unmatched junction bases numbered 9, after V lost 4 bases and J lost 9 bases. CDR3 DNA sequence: TGTGCCAGCAGCTCATACAGGGGCAGGGGTTCACCCCTCCACTTT. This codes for CASSSYRGRGSPLHF. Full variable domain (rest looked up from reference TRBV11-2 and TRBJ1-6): EAGVAQSPRYKIIEKRQSVAFWCNPISGHATLYWYQQILGQGPKLLIQFQNNGVVDDSQLPKDRFSAERLKGVDSTLKIQPAKLEDSAVYLCASSSYRGRGSPLHFGNGTRLTVT.